A single T cell receptor beta chain is shown here with its context. The sample comes from a study of OX40 agonist ivuxolimab in advanced cancers. The protocol was immunoSEQ multiplex PCR, while the TCRdb copy is restricted to in-frame clones and leaves out a portion. The profile shows 65,000 to 90,000 clones, more than 85% of them singletons. CDR1 and CDR2 (germline): LGHNA, YNFKEQ. CDR3 size: 17 residues. V lost 0 bases, J lost 5 bases, and 6 bases stayed unmatched. Sequenced here: CD4+ or CD8+ T cells sorted from blood, sampled in a trial of the OX40 agonist ivuxolimab. The source of this sequence is an adult with an advanced solid tumor such as melanoma, head and neck, liver or kidney cancer. V gene TRBV4-2 combines with J gene TRBJ2-3, with 12 bases identical to TRBD2. CDR3 DNA sequence: TGTGCCAGCAGCCAAGACCTAGCGGGGGGGCCGGGAGATACGCAGTATTTT. It specifies CASSQDLAGGPGDTQYF.